Listed here are 7 T cell receptor beta chains from one sample, sequenced in a study of PD-1 blockade in classical Hodgkin lymphoma. Stated time point: cycle 4 day 1 (C4D1), after five to seven weeks of nivolumab. With no exception, relapse followed autologous stem cell transplantation in all patients, and brentuximab vedotin exposure varied. The study purified CD4+ T cells from thawed PBMCs using magnetic negative selection. Method: immunoSEQ multiplex PCR; TCRdb's copy keeps in-frame clones and lacks some. The data contain approximately 9,300 clones, approximately 80% of them singletons. The input for sequencing was CD4+ T cells from blood, taken before the fourth cycle of nivolumab. The receptors originated from a human donor with classical Hodgkin lymphoma.

This chain joins TRBV11-2 and TRBJ1-5; D call uncertain. V was shortened by 2 bases and J by 4 bases, with 6 bases between the two germline ends. The CDR3 covers 13 residues. Germline lookup yields CDR1 SGHAT and CDR2 FQNNGV. The CDR3 region is CASSLSGNQPQHF. The CDR3, as DNA: TGTGCCAGCAGCTTATCGGGAAATCAGCCCCAGCATTTT.

V and J are TRBV6-5 and TRBJ1-2, with D perhaps TRBD1 (5 bases). V lost 7 bases and J 0 bases, leaving 12 bases between the germline ends. Germline V gene lookup returns CDR1 MNHEY and CDR2 SVGAGI. The CDR3 sequence is 14 residues long. CDR3 DNA sequence: TGTGCCAGCACCCGGGACGGAGCTAACTATGGCTACACCTTC. Protein product: CASTRDGANYGYTF.

V gene TRBV5-4 combines with J gene TRBJ2-5; 9 bases agree with TRBD2. CDR3 length: 16 residues. Germline V gene lookup returns CDR1 SGHNT and CDR2 YYREEE (reference sequence). V shed 2 bases, J shed 7 bases, and the junction held 12 bases outside the gene matches. CDR3 protein: CASSFFSREGLGTQYF. The CDR3 DNA sequence: TGTGCCAGCAGCTTCTTCTCGCGGGAGGGATTGGGGACCCAGTACTTC.

This sequence joins TRBV7-3 and TRBJ2-2; weak D call: TRBD1 (6 bases). This CDR3 has 14 residues. Germline CDR1 and CDR2: SGHTA and FQGTGA. V lost 6 bases, J lost 5 bases, and 13 bases lay in between. The CDR3 DNA follows: TGTGCCAGCAGTGGTCAGGGGAATACCGGGGAGCTGTTTTTT. Its protein product is CASSGQGNTGELFF.

The J gene is TRBJ1-2, the V gene TRBV27, with D uncertain. The length of the CDR3 is 14 residues. CDR1 is MNHEY, CDR2 SMNVEV, per germline (reference sequence). Between the trimmed V and J ends, which lost 3 bases and 2 bases, there was a span of 10 bases. The CDR3 protein is CASSFRASNYGYTF. The CDR3 region has the DNA TGTGCCAGCAGTTTTAGGGCGTCGAACTATGGCTACACCTTC.

V is TRBV6-5 and J is TRBJ2-5; a possible D gene is TRBD1 (6 bases). Trimming took off 1 base at V and 7 bases at J, with 13 bases between the two ends. The CDR3 sequence is 14 residues long. In germline, CDR1 is MNHEY, CDR2 SVGAGI. The CDR3 sequence is CASSYLDRPRTQYF. The CDR3 region has the DNA TGTGCCAGCAGTTACTTAGACAGGCCACGGACCCAGTACTTC.

The chain carries TRBV5-3 and TRBJ1-1; TRBD1 matches at 11 bases. TRBV5-3 is filed as an ORF, its function uncertain. The CDR3 contains 14 residues. V was clipped by 4 bases and J by 5 bases; unmatched bases: 4. CDR3 sequence reads: CARSGTGGETEAFF. The DNA for the CDR3 is TGTGCCAGAAGCGGGACAGGGGGGGAGACTGAAGCTTTCTTT.